Following are 25 T cell receptor beta chains from one sample sequenced in a study of CXCR3-negative and CXCR3-positive naive CD8 T cells. TRB cDNA libraries were made by UMI-labeled 5' RACE. TCRdb reprocessed the 5' RACE reads, keeping one entry per CDR3 protein, no DNA. The table for this sample gives more than 80,000 distinct CDR3 sequences. Which antigens these TCRs recognize remains unknown. General observations from the study: More hydrophobic TRB CDR3s occurred in CXCR3-positive than in CXCR3-negative naive cells.

Sequenced: naive CXCR3+ CD8+ T cells from blood. Regarding subset: CD45RO-CCR7+CD27+CD95- naive CD8+ T cells expressing CXCR3 (TNR3+). These receptors were obtained from a human donor in good health. Some clones in this sample may be carry-over from other donors' samples.

V is TRBV15 and J is TRBJ1-1. Germline CDR1 and CDR2: LNHNV and YYDKDF (reference sequence). The CDR3 length is 12 residues. The CDR3 here is CATEGMNTEAFF. The full variable domain, in which reference TRBV15 and TRBJ1-1 provide the parts outside the CDR3, is DAMVIQNPRYQVTQFGKPVTLSCSQTLNHNVMYWYQQKSSQAPKLLFHYYDKDFNNEADTPDNFQSRRPNTSFCFLDIRSPGLGDTAMYLCATEGMNTEAFFGQGTRLTVV.

The V call is TRBV12-3 or TRBV12-4, the J call TRBJ1-6; TCRdb gives TRBD1 as the D gene, but with no DNA this cannot be confirmed. This CDR3 spans 14 amino acids. CDR3 region: CASSPGQGRSPLHF.

The CDR3 reads CASSLVVSGLVLSDGAHEQYF. The J gene is TRBJ2-7, the V gene TRBV7-9; TCRdb selects TRBD2, and the lack of DNA leaves this call unchecked. The CDR3 is 21 residues long. The germline CDR1 and CDR2 sequences are SEHNR and FQNEAQ (reference sequence). The entire variable domain, with the rest obtained from reference TRBV7-9 and TRBJ2-7, is as follows: DTGVSQNPRHKITKRGQNVTFRCDPISEHNRLYWYRQTLGQGPEFLTYFQNEAQLEKSRLLSDRFSAERPKGSFSTLEIQRTEQGDSAMYLCASSLVVSGLVLSDGAHEQYFGPGTRLTVT.

J is TRBJ2-1 and V is TRBV7-6; the D call of TRBD2 rests on TCRdb alone, since no DNA is present to check it. The germline V gene has CDR1 SGHVS and CDR2 FNYEAQ. The CDR3 is 15 amino acids. CDR3 region: CASSFLAGPYNEQFF.

This sequence joins TRBV29-1 and TRBJ2-1; TCRdb selects TRBD1, and the lack of DNA leaves this call unchecked. Germline CDR1 is SQVTM and CDR2 is ANQGSEA. The CDR3 totals 13 residues. The CDR3: CSDRRGGYNEQFF.

This chain connects TRBV5-1 to TRBJ2-7; lacking DNA, the TRBD2 call made by TCRdb goes unchecked. This CDR3 has 15 amino acids. CDR1 and CDR2 (germline): SGHRS, YFSETQ. The CDR3 sequence is CASSLGLAQSYEQYF. Looking up the rest from reference TRBV5-1 and TRBJ2-7 gives the full variable domain: KAGVTQTPRYLIKTRGQQVTLSCSPISGHRSVSWYQQTPGQGLQFLFEYFSETQRNKGNFPGRFSGRQFSNSRSEMNVSTLELGDSALYLCASSLGLAQSYEQYFGPGTRLTVT.

The chain employs TRBV29-1 and TRBJ2-6; TCRdb selects TRBD1, and the lack of DNA leaves this call unchecked. The CDR3 extends over 16 amino acids. Germline assignment: CDR1 SQVTM and CDR2 ANQGSEA. CDR3 sequence reads: CSVEGQGLSGANVLTF.

V and J are TRBV5-1 and TRBJ2-7; TCRdb names TRBD2, which stays unverified in the absence of DNA. Per the germline V gene, CDR1 is SGHRS and CDR2 is YFSETQ. The CDR3 runs to 14 residues. CDR3 region: CASSLVQGGYEQYF.

The V gene is TRBV27, the J gene TRBJ2-7. Germline CDR1 is MNHEY and CDR2 is SMNVEV (reference sequence). The CDR3 has 15 residues. CDR3 protein: CASSLSRDSSYEQYF.

This chain links TRBV7-3 with TRBJ2-1. CDR3 length: 13 residues. Germline assignment: CDR1 SGHTA and CDR2 FQGTGA. The CDR3 sequence is CASSLEATDEQFF.

The chain carries TRBV28 and TRBJ1-1. Germline V gene sequence: CDR1 MDHEN, CDR2 SYDVKM. The CDR3 is 12 amino acids. CDR3 residues: CASSLSATEAFF. Using reference TRBV28 and TRBJ1-1 for the parts outside the CDR3, the full variable domain is DVKVTQSSRYLVKRTGEKVFLECVQDMDHENMFWYRQDPGLGLRLIYFSYDVKMKEKGDIPEGYSVSREKKERFSLILESASTNQTSMYLCASSLSATEAFFGQGTRLTVV.

The chain has TRBV15 and TRBJ1-1; TCRdb's D call of TRBD1 is untestable without DNA. CDR1 is LNHNV, CDR2 YYDKDF, per germline (reference sequence). The CDR3 spans 15 residues. The CDR3 spells CATSRWTGGGTEAFF.

The genes are TRBV28 and TRBJ2-7; TCRdb calls TRBD1, which cannot be checked without DNA. The CDR3 length is 16 residues. Per the germline V gene, CDR1 is MDHEN and CDR2 is SYDVKM. This CDR3 reads CASSFTGESMYYEQYF.

The J gene is TRBJ2-1, the V gene TRBV20-1; TCRdb proposes TRBD1, but this gene call is untestable without DNA. The V gene's germline CDR1 is DFQATT and CDR2 SNEGSKA (reference sequence). The CDR3 is 13 amino acids. CDR3 loop: CSATTTGGGEQFF.

This sequence joins TRBV28 and TRBJ1-5. Germline CDR1 MDHEN, CDR2 SYDVKM. The CDR3 runs to 17 residues. This CDR3 reads CASTADDRPEGNQPQHF.

V usage is TRBV6-2 or TRBV6-3 and J usage is TRBJ2-1. Germline values: CDR1 MNHEY, CDR2 SVGEGT. CDR3 size: 13 residues. CDR3 loop: CASSSMTKHEQFF.

The gene calls are TRBV20-1 and TRBJ2-5. Germline CDR1 DFQATT, CDR2 SNEGSKA (reference sequence). This CDR3 spans 14 amino acids. This CDR3 reads CSARVFLGQETQYF.

The chain uses TRBV20-1 and TRBJ1-5. Germline loops: CDR1 DFQATT, CDR2 SNEGSKA (reference sequence). The CDR3 runs to 12 residues. This chain's CDR3 is CSAADSNQPQHF.

The rearrangement uses TRBV12-3 or TRBV12-4 and TRBJ2-1; TCRdb gives TRBD1 as the D gene, but with no DNA this cannot be confirmed. The CDR3 contains 18 residues. The CDR3 protein is CASSDQHFQGALNNEQFF.

This chain uses TRBV7-6 with TRBJ2-1; the D call from TCRdb, TRBD1, cannot be confirmed without DNA. The CDR3 covers 13 residues. Looked up from germline, CDR1 is SGHVS and CDR2 is FNYEAQ. Here the CDR3 reads CASSLARVGEQFF.

J is TRBJ2-7 and V is TRBV7-2; TCRdb outputs TRBD2, but without DNA this stays unchecked. Germline V lookup: CDR1 SGHTA, CDR2 FQGNSA. The CDR3 is 16 amino acids. CDR3 sequence reads: CASSLEGYGGFYEQYF.

The rearrangement uses TRBV29-1 and TRBJ2-7. Germline V gene sequence: CDR1 SQVTM, CDR2 ANQGSEA. The CDR3 loop spans 14 amino acids. Here the CDR3 reads CSVEGPTTSYEQYF.

The CDR3 sequence: CASSDIAGPPLTFF. The rearrangement joins TRBV2 to TRBJ1-1. This CDR3 has 14 residues. CDR1 and CDR2 (germline): SNHLY, FYNNEI.

CDR3 sequence: CASSPGTHNEQFF. The chain recombines TRBV12-3 or TRBV12-4 with TRBJ2-1; TCRdb's D gene call, TRBD1, goes unchecked for lack of DNA. CDR3 length: 13 amino acids.

CDR3: CASSLRDFDNEQFF. This chain uses TRBV7-8 with TRBJ2-1; TCRdb gives TRBD2 as the D gene, but with no DNA this cannot be confirmed. Germline V gene data show CDR1 as SGHVS and CDR2 as FQNEAQ. This CDR3 spans 14 amino acids.